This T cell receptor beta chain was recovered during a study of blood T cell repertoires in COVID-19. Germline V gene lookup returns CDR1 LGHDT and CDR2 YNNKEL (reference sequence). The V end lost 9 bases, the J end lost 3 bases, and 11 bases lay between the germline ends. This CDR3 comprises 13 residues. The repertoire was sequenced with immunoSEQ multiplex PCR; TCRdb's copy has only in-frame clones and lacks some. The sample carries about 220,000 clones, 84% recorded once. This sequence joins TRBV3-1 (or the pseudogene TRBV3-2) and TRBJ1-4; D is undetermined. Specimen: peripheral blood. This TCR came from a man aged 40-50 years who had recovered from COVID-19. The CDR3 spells CASGQRSNEKLFF. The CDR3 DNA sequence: TGTGCCAGTGGCCAGCGATCTAATGAAAAACTGTTTTTT.